The 14 T cell receptor beta chains below all came from one sample that was sequenced in a study of cytotoxic CD8 clonotypes in ibrutinib-treated CLL (dated by TCRdb to about 2021). Libraries were prepared through the immunoSEQ multiplex PCR assay. Entries here come from immuneACCESS through TCRdb and include only in-frame sequences with V and J called. Some clones fail to appear in such tables; in the studies checked, an unresolved V gene covers under half of the shortfall, and the cause of the remainder is unknown. This sample comprises approximately 130,000 clones, under 90% of them detected only once. In total, the top ten clones hold less than 4% of the sample. The sample's time point label, in plain terms: approximately 25 months on ibrutinib. Sequenced here: PBMCs, sampled after 24 months of ibrutinib treatment. The receptors shown here come from a human donor with chronic lymphocytic leukemia.

The chain is built from TRBV7-2 and TRBJ1-6; no firm D call. CDR1 and CDR2 from the germline V gene are SGHTA and FQGNSA. Trimming took off 6 bases at V and 9 bases at J, with 12 bases between the two ends. This CDR3 is built from 13 residues. The CDR3 loop reads CASRAYPTSPLHF. CDR3 sequence (DNA): TGTGCCAGCAGAGCATACCCAACTTCACCCCTCCACTTT. The full variable domain, with the rest looked up from reference TRBV7-2 and TRBJ1-6, is GAGVSQSPSNKVTEKGKDVELRCDPISGHTALYWYRQSLGQGLEFLIYFQGNSAPDKSGLPSDRFSAERTGGSVSTLTIQRTQQEDSAVYLCASRAYPTSPLHFGNGTRLTVT.

This sequence joins TRBV28 and TRBJ1-1; maybe TRBD1 (5 bases). From germline, CDR1 is MDHEN and CDR2 SYDVKM. CDR3 length equals 16 residues. V gave up 6 bases and J gave up 2 bases, with 19 bases separating them. CDR3 coding DNA: TGTGCCAGCAGAGTTTTGGGGACGGTACATAACACTGAAGCTTTCTTT. Protein sequence: CASRVLGTVHNTEAFF.

This clone showed up just once. The J gene is TRBJ2-7, the V gene TRBV5-3; D gene uncertain. TRBV5-3 is identified as an open reading frame with a role that is uncertain. Trimming took off 4 bases at V and 2 bases at J, with 4 bases between the two ends. The CDR3 covers 11 residues. CDR3 amino acids: CARSPAYEQYF. CDR3 nucleotides: TGTGCCAGAAGCCCAGCCTACGAGCAGTACTTC.

This chain joins TRBV5-1 and TRBJ1-2; a weak D match, TRBD1 (5 bases). The V gene's germline CDR1 is SGHRS and CDR2 YFSETQ. CDR3 size: 14 residues. The V gene lost 4 bases and the J gene lost 2 bases, with 12 bases spanning the gap. In nucleotides, the CDR3 is TGCGCCAGCAGCGAACCGACAGAAAACTATGGCTACACCTTC. Translating it yields CASSEPTENYGYTF.

The V gene is TRBV6-1, the J gene TRBJ1-4; TRBD1 agrees at 7 bases. The CDR3 totals 14 residues. Germline V lookup: CDR1 MNHNS, CDR2 SASEGT. Trimming at V came to 8 bases and at J to 2 bases, leaving 5 bases not matched to a gene. In nucleotides, the CDR3 is TGTGCCAGCTTTCAGGGGGGGACTAATGAAAAACTGTTTTTT. It specifies CASFQGGTNEKLFF.

The chain employs TRBV7-8 and TRBJ1-5, with 7 positions matching TRBD1. With V trimmed by 5 bases and J by 3 bases, 19 bases remained unmatched. The CDR3 spans 19 residues. Germline V CDR1 and CDR2: SGHVS, FQNEAQ. In DNA, the CDR3 is TGTGCCAGCAGCAGAATACCCCGGGGACAGAATTTCGTCAATCAGCCCCAGCATTTT. It codes for CASSRIPRGQNFVNQPQHF. Supplemented by reference TRBV7-8 and TRBJ1-5, the full variable domain reads GAGVSQSPRYKVAKRGQDVALRCDPISGHVSLFWYQQALGQGPEFLTYFQNEAQLDKSGLPSDRFFAERPEGSVSTLKIQRTQQEDSAVYLCASSRIPRGQNFVNQPQHFGDGTRLSIL.

The CDR3 nucleotides are TGCGCCAGCAGCCCCCAGGACTCCTACACCGGGGAGCTGTTTTTT. It is translated as CASSPQDSYTGELFF. The chain couples TRBV4-1 to TRBJ2-2, with a possible D match to TRBD2 (5 bases). This CDR3 region has 15 residues. Germline CDR1 reads MGHRA; CDR2 reads YSYEKL. V dropped 4 bases and J dropped 3 bases, with 12 bases sitting between them.

This chain links TRBV6-1 with TRBJ2-7; 7 bases are shared with TRBD1. Germline V lookup: CDR1 MNHNS, CDR2 SASEGT. The CDR3 loop spans 14 amino acids. Trimming cost V 7 bases and J 6 bases; bases outside gene matches: 12. The CDR3 spells CASKRTTGRSEQYF. The CDR3, as DNA: TGTGCCAGCAAAAGAACGACAGGGCGTTCCGAGCAGTACTTC.

The rearrangement links TRBV2 to TRBJ1-2; D not resolved. V lost 6 bases to trimming and J lost 6 bases, with 11 bases between them. Germline assignment: CDR1 SNHLY and CDR2 FYNNEI. The CDR3 extends over 12 amino acids. CDR3 bases: TGTGCCAGCAGCTCCACGGAACATGGCTACACCTTC. It translates to CASSSTEHGYTF.

The chain joins TRBV7-2 to TRBJ2-2; D perhaps matches TRBD1 (5 bases). The germline V gene has CDR1 SGHTA and CDR2 FQGNSA. Trimming took 3 bases from V and 0 from J, leaving 11 bases between them. The CDR3 contains 16 residues. The CDR3 sequence is CASSLGTGANTGELFF. The CDR3 coding sequence is TGTGCCAGCAGCTTGGGAACAGGAGCGAACACCGGGGAGCTGTTTTTT.

The gene calls are TRBV18 and TRBJ1-1; possible D gene TRBD1, 6 bases. The length of the CDR3 is 17 residues. Germline lookup yields CDR1 KGHSH and CDR2 LQKENI. V lost 2 bases to trimming and J lost 0 bases, with 16 bases between them. CDR3 sequence: CASSPGGQLLLNTEAFF. Here the CDR3 DNA reads TGTGCCAGCTCACCAGGGGGGCAGTTACTTCTGAACACTGAAGCTTTCTTT.

The chain couples TRBV18 to TRBJ2-2; D may correspond to TRBD1 or TRBD2 (6 bases each). With 6 bases removed from V and 0 bases from J, the gap between germline ends came to 11 bases. The CDR3 is 15 residues long. CDR1 and CDR2 (germline): KGHSH, LQKENI. CDR3 coding DNA: TGTGCCAGCTCGCGGGACACCGCGAACACCGGGGAGCTGTTTTTT. Encoded protein: CASSRDTANTGELFF.

The chain carries TRBV7-3 and TRBJ2-5, with D possibly matching TRBD2 (6 bases). The CDR3 has 13 residues. V shed 4 bases and J shed 3 bases, with 9 bases lying between them. The germline gives CDR1 SGHTA, CDR2 FQGTGA. CDR3 residues: CASSSGTEETQYF. DNA of the CDR3: TGTGCCAGCAGCTCCGGGACTGAAGAGACCCAGTACTTC.

V is TRBV5-1 and J is TRBJ2-3; TRBD2 aligns across 8 bases. The ends lost 7 bases at V and 1 base at J; junction bases unmatched: 8. This CDR3 spans 15 amino acids. CDR1 is SGHRS, CDR2 YFSETQ, per germline. The CDR3 reads CASGSRRGGTDTQYF. In DNA, the CDR3 is TGCGCCAGCGGATCTAGGCGGGGGGGCACAGATACGCAGTATTTT. The whole variable domain, filled in from reference TRBV5-1 and TRBJ2-3, reads KAGVTQTPRYLIKTRGQQVTLSCSPISGHRSVSWYQQTPGQGLQFLFEYFSETQRNKGNFPGRFSGRQFSNSRSEMNVSTLELGDSALYLCASGSRRGGTDTQYFGPGTRLTVL.